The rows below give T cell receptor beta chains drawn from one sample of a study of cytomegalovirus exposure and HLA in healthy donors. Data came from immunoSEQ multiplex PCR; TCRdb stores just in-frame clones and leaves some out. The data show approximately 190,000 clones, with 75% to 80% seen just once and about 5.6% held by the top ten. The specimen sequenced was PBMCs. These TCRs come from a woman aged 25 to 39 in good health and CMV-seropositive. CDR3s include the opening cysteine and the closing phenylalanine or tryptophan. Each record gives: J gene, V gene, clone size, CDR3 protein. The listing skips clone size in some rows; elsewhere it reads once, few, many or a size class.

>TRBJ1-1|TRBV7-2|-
CASSMTELNTEAFF
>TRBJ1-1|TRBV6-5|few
CASSPAGQVNTEAFF
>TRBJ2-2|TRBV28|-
CASSRTGVITGELFF
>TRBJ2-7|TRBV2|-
CASSVAGGISYEQYF
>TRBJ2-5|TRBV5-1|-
CASSFRPRDREGETQYF
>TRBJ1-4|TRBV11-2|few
CASSIKGGHLFF
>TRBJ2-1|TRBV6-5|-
CASSQGVGRLNEQFF
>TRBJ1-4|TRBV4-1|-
CASSRLVVANEKLFF
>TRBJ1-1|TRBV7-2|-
CASSLVEAGEAFF
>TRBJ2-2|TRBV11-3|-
CASSSGQGGAGELFF
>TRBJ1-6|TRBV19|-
CASSIMAGNSPLHF
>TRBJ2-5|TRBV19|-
CASSPDRVWETQYF
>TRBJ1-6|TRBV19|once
CASTTGGSPLHF
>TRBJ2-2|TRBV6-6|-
CASSATGGPYTGELFF
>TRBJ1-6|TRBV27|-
CASSFGTGTGGSPLHF
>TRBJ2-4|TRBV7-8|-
CASSPRVGGIQYF
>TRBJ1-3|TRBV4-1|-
CASSQVGVGNTIYF
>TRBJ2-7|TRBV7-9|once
CASSLWLSTGSNEQYF
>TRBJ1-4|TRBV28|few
CASSFGKSLSEKLFF
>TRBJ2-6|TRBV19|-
CASSIGTSSGANVLTF
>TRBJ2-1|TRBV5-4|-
CASSFPGLAGGTARNEQFF
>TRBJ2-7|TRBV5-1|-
CASSLDPALGGEQYF
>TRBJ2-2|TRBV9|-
CASSAQLNGELFF
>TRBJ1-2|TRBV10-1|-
CASSGDRSYGYTF
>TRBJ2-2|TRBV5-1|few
CASSLTPTNTGELFF
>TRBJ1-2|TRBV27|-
CASSSTGVVSGYGYTF
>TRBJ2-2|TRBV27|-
CASSLPGVAANTGELFF
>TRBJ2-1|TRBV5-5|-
CASRGLAVEQFF
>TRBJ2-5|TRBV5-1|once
CASSIPGGQETQYF
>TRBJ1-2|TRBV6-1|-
CASSDRQGAKLGYTF
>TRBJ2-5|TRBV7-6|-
CASSVREFGYEETQYF
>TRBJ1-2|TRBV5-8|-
CASSLGRGRPSGYTF
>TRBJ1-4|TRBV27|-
CASSARRDRGYPFEKLFF
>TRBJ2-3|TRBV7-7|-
CASSLGTGLEDTQYF
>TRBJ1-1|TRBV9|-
CASSVGPGMLNTEAFF
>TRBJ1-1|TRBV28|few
CASSLTAAGGTEAFF
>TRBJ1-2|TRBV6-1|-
CASRQVANYGYTF
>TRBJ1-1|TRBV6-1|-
CASTTYVTEAFF
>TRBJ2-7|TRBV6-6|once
CASSFGTSDYEQYF
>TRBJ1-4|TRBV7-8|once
CASSLGVTGQSNEKLFF
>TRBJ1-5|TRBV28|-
CASSLDRGEEGDQPQHF
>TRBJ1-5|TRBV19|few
CASSDRFQPQHF
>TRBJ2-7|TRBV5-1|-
CASSLAGRNYEQYF
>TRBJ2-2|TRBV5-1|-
CASSLGRNTGELFF
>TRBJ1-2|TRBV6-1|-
CASSLTSGSYGYTF
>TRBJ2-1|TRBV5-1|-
CASSLKGGLYNEQFF
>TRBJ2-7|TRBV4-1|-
CASSQLAAGEQYF
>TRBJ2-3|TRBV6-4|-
CASKSGTGDRDTQYF
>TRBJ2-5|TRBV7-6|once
CASSLETGRETQYF
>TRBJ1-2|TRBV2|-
CARSGLPTNYGYTF
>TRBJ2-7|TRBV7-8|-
CASSRTGYEQYF
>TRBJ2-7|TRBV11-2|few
CASSQKAGGYEQYF